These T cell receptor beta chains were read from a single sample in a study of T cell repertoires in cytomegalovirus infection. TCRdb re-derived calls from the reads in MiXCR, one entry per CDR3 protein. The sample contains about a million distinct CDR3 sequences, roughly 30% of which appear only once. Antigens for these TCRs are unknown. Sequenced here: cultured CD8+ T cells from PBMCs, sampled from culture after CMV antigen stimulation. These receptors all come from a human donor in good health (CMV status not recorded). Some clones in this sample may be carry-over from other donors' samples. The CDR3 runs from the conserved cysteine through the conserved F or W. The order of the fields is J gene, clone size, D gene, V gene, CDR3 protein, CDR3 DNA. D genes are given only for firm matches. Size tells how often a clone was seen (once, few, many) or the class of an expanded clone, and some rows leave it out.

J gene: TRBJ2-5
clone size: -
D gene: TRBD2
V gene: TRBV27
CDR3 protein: CASSLVGLAGNQETQYF
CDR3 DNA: TGTGCCAGCAGTTTAGTCGGGCTAGCGGGTAACCAAGAGACCCAGTACTTC

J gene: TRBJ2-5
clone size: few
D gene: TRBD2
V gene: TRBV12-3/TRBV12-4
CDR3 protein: CASSPPYGGARGTQYF
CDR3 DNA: TGTGCCAGCAGTCCACCCTACGGGGGGGCCCGTGGGACCCAGTACTTC

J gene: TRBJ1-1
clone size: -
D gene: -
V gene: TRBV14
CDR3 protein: CASSQAHEAFF
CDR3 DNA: TGTGCCAGCAGCCAGGCCCATGAAGCTTTCTTT

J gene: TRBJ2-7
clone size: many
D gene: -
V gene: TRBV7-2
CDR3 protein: CASSLIGSGSYEQYF
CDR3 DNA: TGTGCCAGCAGCTTAATCGGGTCGGGCTCCTACGAGCAGTACTTC

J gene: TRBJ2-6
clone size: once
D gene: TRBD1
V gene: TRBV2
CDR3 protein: CASKESFGQGAPGTNVLTF
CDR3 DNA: TGTGCCAGCAAGGAGTCTTTTGGACAGGGGGCGCCTGGGACCAACGTCCTGACTTTC

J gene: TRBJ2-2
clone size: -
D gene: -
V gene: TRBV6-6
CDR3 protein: CASSYTASGVGELFF
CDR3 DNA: TGTGCCAGCAGTTATACTGCTTCAGGGGTCGGGGAGCTGTTTTTT

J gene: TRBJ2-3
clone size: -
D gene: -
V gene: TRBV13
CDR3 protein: CVSSLGPGWTDTQYF
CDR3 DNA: TGTGTCAGCAGCTTAGGCCCCGGGTGGACAGATACGCAGTATTTT

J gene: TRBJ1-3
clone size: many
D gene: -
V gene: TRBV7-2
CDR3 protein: CASSFLGSGNTIYF
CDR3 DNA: TGTGCCAGCAGCTTTCTGGGCTCTGGAAACACCATATATTTT

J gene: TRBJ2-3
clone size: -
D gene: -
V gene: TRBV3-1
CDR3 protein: CASSQVGVVGDTQYF
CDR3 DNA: TGTGCCAGCAGCCAAGTGGGAGTCGTTGGAGATACGCAGTATTTT

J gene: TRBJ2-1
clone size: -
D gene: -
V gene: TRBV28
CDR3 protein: CASSSRRDSYNEQFF
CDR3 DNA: TGTGCCAGCAGTTCCCGCCGGGACTCCTACAATGAGCAGTTCTTC

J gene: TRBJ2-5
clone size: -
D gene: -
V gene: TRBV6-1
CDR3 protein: CASSETDTYLTHYF
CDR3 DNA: TGTGCCAGCAGTGAAACGGACACCTACTTGACCCACTACTTC

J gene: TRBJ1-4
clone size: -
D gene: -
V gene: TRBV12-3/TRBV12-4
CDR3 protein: CASSLTPENEKLFF
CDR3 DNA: TGTGCCAGCAGTTTAACCCCAGAAAATGAAAAACTGTTTTTT

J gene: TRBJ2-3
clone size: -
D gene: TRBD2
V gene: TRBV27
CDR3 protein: CASRLAGFSDTQYF
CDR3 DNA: TGTGCCAGCAGACTAGCGGGTTTCTCAGATACGCAGTATTTT